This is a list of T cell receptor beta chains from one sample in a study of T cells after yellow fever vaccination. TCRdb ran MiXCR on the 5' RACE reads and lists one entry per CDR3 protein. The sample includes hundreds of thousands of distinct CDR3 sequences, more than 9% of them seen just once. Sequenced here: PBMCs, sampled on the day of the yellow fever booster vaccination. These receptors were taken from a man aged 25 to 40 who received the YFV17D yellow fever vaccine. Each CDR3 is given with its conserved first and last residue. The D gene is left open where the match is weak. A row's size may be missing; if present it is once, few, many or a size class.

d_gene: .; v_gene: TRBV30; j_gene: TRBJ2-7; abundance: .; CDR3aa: CAWNAGITYEQYF; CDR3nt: TGTGCCTGGAATGCAGGGATCACCTACGAGCAGTACTTC
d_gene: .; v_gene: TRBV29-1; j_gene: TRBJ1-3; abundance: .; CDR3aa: CSVEDHAGRAGNTIYF; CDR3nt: TGCAGCGTTGAAGATCATGCCGGGCGCGCTGGAAACACCATATATTTT
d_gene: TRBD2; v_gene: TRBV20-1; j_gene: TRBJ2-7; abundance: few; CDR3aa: CSAKAAGAYEQYF; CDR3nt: TGCAGTGCTAAGGCGGCGGGGGCCTACGAGCAGTACTTC
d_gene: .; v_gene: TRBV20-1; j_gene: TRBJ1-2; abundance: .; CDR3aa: CSAREAGCYGYTF; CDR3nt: TGCAGTGCTAGAGAGGCAGGGTGCTATGGCTACACCTTC
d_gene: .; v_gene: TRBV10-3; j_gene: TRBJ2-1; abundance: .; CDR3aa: CAISEALPPYNEQFF; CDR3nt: TGTGCCATCAGTGAAGCACTACCCCCATACAATGAGCAGTTCTTC
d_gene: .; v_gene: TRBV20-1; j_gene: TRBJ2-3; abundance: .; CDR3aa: CSARDPVGPRGDTQYF; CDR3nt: TGCAGTGCTAGAGATCCGGTAGGACCCCGTGGAGATACGCAGTATTTT
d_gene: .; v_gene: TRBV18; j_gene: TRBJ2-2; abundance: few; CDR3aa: CASSPPGGGDTGELFF; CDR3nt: TGTGCCAGCTCACCTCCCGGGGGCGGAGACACCGGGGAGCTGTTTTTT
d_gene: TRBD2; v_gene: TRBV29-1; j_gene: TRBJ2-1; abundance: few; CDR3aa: CSVELAGAHNEQFF; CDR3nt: TGCAGCGTTGAACTAGCGGGAGCCCACAATGAGCAGTTCTTC
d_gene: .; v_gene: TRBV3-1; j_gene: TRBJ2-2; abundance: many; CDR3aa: CASSSRGAGELFF; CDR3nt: TGTGCCAGCAGCTCCCGAGGTGCCGGGGAGCTGTTTTTT
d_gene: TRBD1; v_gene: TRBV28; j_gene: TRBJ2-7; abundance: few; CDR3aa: CASSTPDRGGFRSYEQYF; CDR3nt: TGTGCCAGCAGTACCCCGGACAGGGGGGGATTTAGATCCTACGAGCAGTACTTC
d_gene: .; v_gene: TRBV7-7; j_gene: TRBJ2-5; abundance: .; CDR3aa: CASSLEAFQETQYF; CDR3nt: TGTGCTAGCAGCTTAGAGGCTTTCCAAGAGACCCAGTACTTC
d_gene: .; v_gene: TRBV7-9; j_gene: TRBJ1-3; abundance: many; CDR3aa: CASSQRTAGNTIYF; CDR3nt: TGTGCCAGCAGCCAGCGGACCGCGGGAAACACCATATATTTT
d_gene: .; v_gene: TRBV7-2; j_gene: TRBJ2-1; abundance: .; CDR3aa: CASSQAPISSYNEQFF; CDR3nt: TGTGCCAGCAGCCAAGCTCCGATAAGCTCCTACAATGAGCAGTTCTTC
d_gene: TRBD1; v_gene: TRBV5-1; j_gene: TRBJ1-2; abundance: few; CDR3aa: CASSTSGQDYGYTF; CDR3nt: TGCGCCAGCAGCACTAGCGGACAGGACTATGGCTACACCTTC
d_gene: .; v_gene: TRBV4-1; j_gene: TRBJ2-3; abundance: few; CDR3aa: CASSQISTDTQYF; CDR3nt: TGCGCCAGCAGCCAGATCAGCACAGATACGCAGTATTTT
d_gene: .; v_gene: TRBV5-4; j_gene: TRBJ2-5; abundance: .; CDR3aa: CASSPTGRIQETQYF; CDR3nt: TGTGCCAGCAGTCCCACGGGGCGAATTCAAGAGACCCAGTACTTC
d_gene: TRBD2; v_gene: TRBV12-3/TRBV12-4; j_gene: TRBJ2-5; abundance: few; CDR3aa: CASSLTSGRTAETQYF; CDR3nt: TGTGCCAGCAGTTTGACTAGCGGGAGAACCGCGGAGACCCAGTACTTC
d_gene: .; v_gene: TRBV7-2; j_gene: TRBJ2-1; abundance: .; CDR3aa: CASSPPPGAYNEQFF; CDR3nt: TGTGCCAGCAGCCCCCCCCCGGGAGCCTACAATGAGCAGTTCTTC
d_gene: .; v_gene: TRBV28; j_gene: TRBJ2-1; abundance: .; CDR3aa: CASSLGPQDNNEQFF; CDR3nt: TGTGCCAGCAGTTTAGGACCCCAGGACAACAATGAGCAGTTCTTC
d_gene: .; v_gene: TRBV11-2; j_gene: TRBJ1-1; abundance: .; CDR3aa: CASSLDPRGTEAFF; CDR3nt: TGTGCCAGCAGCTTAGATCCCCGGGGAACTGAAGCTTTCTTT
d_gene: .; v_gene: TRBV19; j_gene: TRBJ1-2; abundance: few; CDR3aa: CASSIDHSADYGYTF; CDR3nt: TGTGCCAGTAGTATAGATCACTCCGCGGATTATGGCTACACCTTC
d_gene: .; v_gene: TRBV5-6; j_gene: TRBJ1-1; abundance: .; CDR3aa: CASSLDIWGTEAFF; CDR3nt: TGTGCCAGCAGCTTGGATATTTGGGGCACTGAAGCTTTCTTT
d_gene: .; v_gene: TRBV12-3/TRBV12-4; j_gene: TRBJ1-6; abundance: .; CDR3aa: CASILTGPENNSPLHF; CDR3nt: TGTGCCAGCATCTTAACGGGTCCAGAAAATAATTCACCCCTCCACTTT
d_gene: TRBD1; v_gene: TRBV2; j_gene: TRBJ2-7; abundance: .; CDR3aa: CASSDRDRDYEQYF; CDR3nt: TGTGCCAGCAGCGACCGGGACAGAGACTACGAGCAGTACTTC
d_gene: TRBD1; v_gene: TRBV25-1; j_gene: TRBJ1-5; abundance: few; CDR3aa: CASSAQGSQPQHF; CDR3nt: TGTGCCAGCAGTGCACAGGGGAGCCAGCCCCAGCATTTT
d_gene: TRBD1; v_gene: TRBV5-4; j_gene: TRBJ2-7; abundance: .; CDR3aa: CASSAGQVGPYEQYF; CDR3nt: TGTGCCAGCAGCGCGGGACAGGTCGGACCCTACGAGCAGTACTTC